Sequencing of this T cell receptor (beta chain) was carried out in a study of low-dose radiotherapy and immunotherapy resistance in tumors. A few counts support this clonotype. The time point here: before trial treatment. First-strand cDNA relied on TRAV- and TRBV-specific primers spanning alpha and beta chains. An approximately 19-cycle PCR with a constant-region primer and V-primer adapter amplified TCRs. TCRdb used MiXCR to reprocess the reads, holding one entry per CDR3 protein. This table has 57,000 or so distinct CDR3 sequences, approximately 25% appearing once. The V end lost 9 bases, the J end lost 8 bases, and 20 bases lay between the germline ends. The CDR3 length is 14 residues. From germline, CDR1 is MNHNY and CDR2 SVGAGI (reference sequence).

This specimen consisted of PBMCs, obtained before treatment. The V and J genes are TRBV6-6 and TRBJ2-4; weak D call: TRBD2 (6 bases). The receptor's source is a male donor with prostate cancer. CDR3 bases: TGTGCCAGTTTTGACGGAGGGCCGAGTGACATTCAGTACTTC. It yields the protein CASFDGGPSDIQYF.